This TCR beta chain was documented in a study of molecular identifiers for immune sequencing clone quantification (dated by TCRdb to between 2018 and 2020). Background on the whole study: In a replicate experiment, RNA from roughly 21,000 or 96,000 naive CD8 T cells was split into five aliquots, four of which were sequenced. The study was a methods study using CD8 T cells to benchmark molecular-identifier clustering-based TCR repertoire sequencing (MIDCIRS) and TCR RNA copy counting.

The protocol used for the library was PCR. TCRdb lists the instrument as Illumina HiSeq 4000. Bulk TCR libraries were prepared as previously described, using TCR primers listed in Table S5. Purification of total RNA was performed with the Qiagen AllPrep DNA/RNA kit. Reads from multiple sequencing runs of the same library were pooled before analysis. In the source study's methods: Reads were retained only if an exact TCR constant sequence was present, and the retained reads were trimmed to 150 nt and grouped according to their 12-nt molecular barcodes. Reads in each barcode group were sub-clustered using a 15% Levenshtein threshold, and a quality-weighted consensus sequence was built for each RNA molecule. Non-functional sequences were discarded, and so were lower-count sequences lying one edit away from another sequence. Based on fitting two negative binomial distributions, any barcode sub-cluster with under 20% of the maximum read count was discarded. TCRdb reprocessed the public reads (quality trimming at Q25 with fastp, clone calling with MiXCR) and kept in-frame beta chains. Under each unique CDR3 protein, matching rows form one entry showing the most common genes and DNA. TCRdb's processing, not the authors' own work, is the source of the V and J calls. Here the sample has about 640,000 distinct CDR3 sequences; 15% to 20% occur a single time. Around 0.86% of the sample is in the top ten clones.

As regards this clonotype: No antigen is known for it. No much larger clone is present one base from it, and per-base qualities are unavailable.

Germline trimming amounts to 4 bases on V and 3 bases on J, with 5 as the count of junction bases outside the gene matches. The germline V gene encodes CDR1 SGDLS and CDR2 YYNGEE. The cysteine opens and the phenylalanine closes a CDR3 of 16 amino acids. Just the 48-base CDR3 DNA is kept, in frame starting at base 1. Naive CD8 T cell libraries were made from around 18,000 to 910,000 sorted cells using 10%, 30% or 50% of purified RNA. Naive CD8 T cells, defined as CD8+CD4-CCR7+CD45RA+, were FACS-sorted into RLT Plus buffer on a BD FACSAria II. More than 8 TCR copies' worth of Jurkat RNA were spiked into roughly 18,000-1,000,000 naive CD8 T cell samples to test detection sensitivity. CD8 T cells were enriched with RosetteSep CD8+ T Cell Enrichment Cocktail and Ficoll-Paque, followed by ACK red cell lysis. Results the study describes overall, beyond this receptor: Highly expanded clone sizes could be underestimated because identical TCR molecules may share a barcode. A single cell's worth of spiked-in Jurkat TCR RNA was reported detectable even among about 1.1 million naive CD8 T cells. In CMV-specific effector cells, clones with more than 20 RNA copies contained over 99% of molecules, whereas in naive cells such clones contained under 1% of molecules. Modeling gave about three recovered TCR RNA copies per cell versus roughly 10 by digital PCR, implying roughly 30% capture efficiency. Without barcode sub-clustering, chimeric consensus sequences inflated TCR diversity; chimeras reached as high as 47%. Naive libraries contained spiked-in Jurkat TCR RNA (approximately ten copies' worth), which is not part of the donor repertoire.

The V and J segments used are TRBV9 and TRBJ1-4, with 11 central nucleotides matching TRBD1. The source of this sequence is a human donor in good health. Some libraries in this study had Jurkat cell RNA spiked in. Sequencing was carried out using naive CD8+ T cells from blood, with Jurkat cell RNA spiked in. In light of the paper, this sample's cell subset or site label describes: FACS-sorted CD8+CD4-CCR7+CD45RA+ naive T cells. The sequence in DNA is TGTGCCAGCAGCCCCTCGGGACAGGGGGCTAATGAAAAACTGTTTTTT. This sequence encodes CASSPSGQGANEKLFF.